Listed here is a single TCR beta chain. The antigen is unknown. Libraries were prepared by immunoSEQ multiplex PCR; TCRdb keeps only in-frame clonotypes and omits some of them. The repertoire includes roughly 120,000 clones, approximately 90% of them detected once, and nearly 6.5% sits in the top ten. Trimming stripped 6 bases from V and 4 bases from J, with 15 bases between. Germline V CDR1 and CDR2: SNHLY, FYNNEI. There are 14 residues in the CDR3. The data are from a study of cytomegalovirus exposure and HLA in healthy donors. Study observations and caveats: A few CMV-associated chains were confirmed in vitro to be specific for CMV antigens. Among TCR sequences, most were rare, though some public TCRs appeared in many donors.

This TCR was recovered from a woman in her late teens or twenties in good health and CMV-seropositive. Sequencing was performed on PBMCs. The V and J genes are TRBV2 and TRBJ2-5; maybe TRBD2 (6 bases). The CDR3 loop reads CASSGTPQRETQYF. Here the CDR3 DNA reads TGTGCCAGCAGCGGGACTCCCCAAAGAGAGACCCAGTACTTC.